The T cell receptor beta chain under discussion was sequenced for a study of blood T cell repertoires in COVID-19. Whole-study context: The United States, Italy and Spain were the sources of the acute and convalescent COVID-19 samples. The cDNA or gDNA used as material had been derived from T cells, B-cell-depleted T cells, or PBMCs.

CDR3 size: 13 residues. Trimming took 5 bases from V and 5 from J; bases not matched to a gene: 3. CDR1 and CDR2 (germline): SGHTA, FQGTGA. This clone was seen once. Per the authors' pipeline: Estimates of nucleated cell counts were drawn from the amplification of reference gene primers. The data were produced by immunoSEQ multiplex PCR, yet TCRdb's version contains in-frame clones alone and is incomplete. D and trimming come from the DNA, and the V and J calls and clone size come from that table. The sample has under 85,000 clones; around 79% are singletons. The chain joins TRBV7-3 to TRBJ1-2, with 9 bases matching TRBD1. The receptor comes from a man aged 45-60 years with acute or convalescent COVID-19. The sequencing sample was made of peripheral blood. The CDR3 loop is CASSPGQGYGYTF. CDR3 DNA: TGTGCCAGCAGCCCAGGACAGGGGTATGGCTACACCTTC.